A single sample is the source of the 21 T cell receptor beta chains below, sequenced in a study of cytotoxic CD8 clonotypes in ibrutinib-treated CLL. Profiled with immunoSEQ multiplex PCR; TCRdb holds only in-frame clones, not every one. The sample contains 250,000 to 350,000 clones, 76% of which appear only once. The sample in question was PBMCs, obtained at disease progression, from a patient treated with ibrutinib. The receptors shown here come from a human donor with chronic lymphocytic leukemia.

This chain links TRBV6-1 with TRBJ2-5, with 11 bases fitting TRBD2. CDR1 and CDR2 (germline): MNHNS, SASEGT. V was clipped by 7 bases and J by 4 bases; unmatched bases: 5. The CDR3 has 14 amino acids. This chain's CDR3 is CASNRLAGIETQYF. Written as DNA, the CDR3 is TGTGCCAGCAACAGACTAGCGGGGATAGAGACCCAGTACTTC.

The V and J genes are TRBV7-9 and TRBJ2-7, with 7 nucleotides matching TRBD2. The CDR3 has 18 amino acids. Germline CDR1 and CDR2: SEHNR and FQNEAQ (reference sequence). J lost 1 base, V lost 5 bases, and 17 bases had no gene match. The CDR3 DNA follows: TGTGCCAGCAGCCAGGCTTGGCGGGGAGGGTATGGGTCCTACGAGCAGTACTTC. Amino acid sequence: CASSQAWRGGYGSYEQYF.

The V gene is TRBV11-3, the J gene TRBJ2-7; D remains ambiguous. V lost 1 base and J lost 4, with 8 bases in between. CDR3 length: 13 residues. Germline lookup yields CDR1 SGHNT and CDR2 YENEEA. DNA of the CDR3: TGTGCCAGCAGCTTAGGTGCCGGGTACGAGCAGTACTTC. Its protein is CASSLGAGYEQYF.

This clone occurred a few times. V usage is TRBV7-2 and J usage is TRBJ1-2, with TRBD1 identical over 8 bases. CDR3 length: 13 amino acids. The trim removed 5 bases at V and 5 bases at J, leaving 4 bases unmatched. CDR1 and CDR2 from the germline V gene are SGHTA and FQGNSA. Here the CDR3 reads CASSRDRRYGYTF. DNA for the CDR3: TGTGCCAGCAGCCGGGACAGGAGATATGGCTACACCTTC.

This clone showed up just a few times. The rearrangement uses TRBV6-6 and TRBJ2-7; D is ambiguous. Trimming pared 0 bases from V and 5 bases from J, leaving 8 bases between. Germline-derived CDR1 and CDR2 are MNHNY and SVGAGI (reference sequence). The CDR3 is made up of 13 amino acids. The CDR3 protein is CASSYSVGDEQYF. CDR3 in DNA: TGTGCCAGCAGTTACTCAGTTGGCGACGAGCAGTACTTC.

The chain joins TRBV6-5 to TRBJ2-7; tentative D call: TRBD1 (5 bases). V lost 6 bases and J 2 bases, leaving 17 bases between the germline ends. Germline V gives CDR1 MNHEY, CDR2 SVGAGI. The CDR3 length is 15 residues. CDR3 nucleotides: TGTGCCAGCAGAACAGACAGAGCCTCGACCTACGAGCAGTACTTC. Its translation is CASRTDRASTYEQYF.

The chain uses TRBV9 and TRBJ2-1, with D possibly matching TRBD2 (5 bases). In germline, CDR1 is SGDLS, CDR2 YYNGEE. The V end was cut by 4 bases, the J end by 11 bases, with 13 bases between. This CDR3 is 12 amino acids long. CDR3 loop: CASSSSGNKQFF. In DNA, the CDR3 is TGTGCCAGCAGCTCTTCCGGGAATAAGCAGTTCTTC.

V usage is TRBV19 and J usage is TRBJ2-7; maybe TRBD1 (6 bases). This CDR3 contains 12 residues. V lost 11 bases and J lost 6, with 17 bases in between. From germline, CDR1 is LNHDA and CDR2 SQIVND (reference sequence). The CDR3 sequence: CALLRGLLEQYF. The DNA of the CDR3 is TGTGCCCTCCTCAGGGGTCTCCTCGAGCAGTACTTC.

The chain links TRBV19 to TRBJ2-7, with 8 bases identical to TRBD1. Germline loops: CDR1 LNHDA, CDR2 SQIVND (reference sequence). The ends lost 5 bases at V and 4 bases at J; junction bases unmatched: 22. This CDR3 is built from 19 residues. Written as DNA, the CDR3 is TGTGCCAGTAGTGGTTTAGGACAGGGTCTGGCGGGACGTCCGTACGAGCAGTACTTC. Residues: CASSGLGQGLAGRPYEQYF.

This clone showed up just a few times. J is TRBJ2-7 and V is TRBV19, with 9 bases aligning to TRBD1. V was pared by 5 bases and J by 5 bases, with 4 bases of the junction left unmatched. CDR3 length equals 13 residues. From germline, CDR1 is LNHDA and CDR2 SQIVND (reference sequence). This CDR3 is CASSLRTGDEQYF. CDR3 coding DNA: TGTGCCAGTAGTCTGAGGACAGGGGACGAGCAGTACTTC.

The rearrangement joins TRBV5-8 to TRBJ2-7, with D uncertain. Per germline, CDR1 SGHTS and CDR2 YDEGEE. CDR3 length equals 11 residues. V shed 7 bases and J shed 9 bases, with 14 bases lying between them. DNA for the CDR3: TGTGCCAGCGGCAGCACAATACTGCAGTACTTC. Translated: CASGSTILQYF.

The rearrangement joins TRBV29-1 to TRBJ2-1; 9 bases fit TRBD2. With V trimmed by 3 bases and J by 10 bases, 10 bases remained unmatched. This CDR3 is 14 amino acids long. The V gene's germline CDR1 is SQVTM and CDR2 ANQGSEA. The CDR3 protein is CSVERAGGPSEQFF. In nucleotides, the CDR3 is TGCAGCGTTGAGAGGGCGGGAGGGCCTTCAGAGCAGTTCTTC.

The chain has TRBV5-1 and TRBJ1-1; 12 nucleotides align to TRBD1. The CDR3 sequence is 16 residues long. The trim removed 0 bases at V and 5 bases at J, leaving 5 bases unmatched. Germline CDR1 SGHRS, CDR2 YFSETQ. This CDR3 is CASSLGDRGLFTEAFF. The CDR3 DNA reads TGCGCCAGCAGCTTGGGGGACAGGGGGCTTTTTACTGAAGCTTTCTTT.

The chain carries TRBV27 and TRBJ2-5; maybe TRBD2 (6 bases). The germline CDR1 and CDR2 sequences are MNHEY and SMNVEV (reference sequence). The germline V and J ends were trimmed by 4 bases and 5 bases, with 14 bases remaining between them. This CDR3 region has 14 residues. The CDR3 loop is CASSSGVGRETQYF. CDR3 in DNA: TGTGCCAGCAGTTCCGGTGTTGGGAGGGAGACCCAGTACTTC.

The chain uses TRBV6-1 and TRBJ1-4; 7 nucleotides line up with TRBD1. V dropped 4 bases and J dropped 7; count of bases not matched to a gene: 9. Germline CDR1 reads MNHNS; CDR2 reads SASEGT. This CDR3 has 15 residues. CDR3 amino acids: CASSGYRGSSEKLFF. CDR3 coding DNA: TGTGCCAGCAGTGGATACAGGGGCAGTAGTGAAAAACTGTTTTTT.

Here the CDR3 reads CASGQGRDTQYF. DNA of the CDR3: TGTGCCAGCGGACAGGGTAGGGATACGCAGTATTTT. V and J are TRBV13 and TRBJ2-3; 8 bases map to TRBD1. With V trimmed by 8 bases and J by 6 bases, 4 bases remained unmatched. The germline V gene has CDR1 PRHDT and CDR2 FYEKMQ (reference sequence). This CDR3 spans 12 amino acids.

The chain employs TRBV28 and TRBJ2-1, with D unresolved. Germline V gene lookup returns CDR1 MDHEN and CDR2 SYDVKM. Trimming shortened V by 2 bases and J by 4 bases, and 12 bases separated the two germline ends. CDR3 length equals 15 residues. The CDR3 protein is CASSLGSPGYNEQFF. In DNA form, the CDR3 reads TGTGCCAGCAGTTTAGGCTCTCCTGGGTACAATGAGCAGTTCTTC.

The chain links TRBV9 to TRBJ1-2; D unresolved. V lost 6 bases to trimming and J lost 6 bases, with 6 bases between them. This CDR3 region has 10 residues. Germline CDR1 SGDLS, CDR2 YYNGEE. The CDR3 spells CASTENGYTF. DNA of the CDR3: TGTGCCAGCACCGAGAATGGCTACACCTTC.

The V and J genes are TRBV4-1 and TRBJ1-5, with D possibly TRBD1 on 6 matching bases. Trimming stripped 0 bases from V and 2 bases from J, with 11 bases between. The CDR3 totals 16 residues. The germline gives CDR1 MGHRA, CDR2 YSYEKL. CDR3 sequence: CASSQEPTGRNQPQHF. The CDR3 DNA reads TGCGCCAGCAGCCAAGAACCGACAGGTCGCAATCAGCCCCAGCATTTT.

The chain recombines TRBV7-8 with TRBJ2-7, with a possible D match to TRBD2 (6 bases). Germline loops: CDR1 SGHVS, CDR2 FQNEAQ. The CDR3 is 13 amino acids. V was trimmed by 5 bases and J by 7 bases, leaving 15 bases between them. The CDR3 DNA reads as TGTGCCAGCAGCCCCGGGGGAACAGGAGAGCAGTACTTC. Translation gives CASSPGGTGEQYF. Full variable domain (missing parts from reference TRBV7-8 and TRBJ2-7): GAGVSQSPRYKVAKRGQDVALRCDPISGHVSLFWYQQALGQGPEFLTYFQNEAQLDKSGLPSDRFFAERPEGSVSTLKIQRTQQEDSAVYLCASSPGGTGEQYFGPGTRLTVT.

This clone was observed a few times. The V gene is TRBV10-3, the J gene TRBJ2-1; TRBD1 aligns across 8 bases. J gave up 8 bases and V 8 bases, and 5 bases lay outside the gene matches. This CDR3 is 12 amino acids long. Germline-derived CDR1 and CDR2 are ENHRY and SYGVKD. This chain's CDR3 is CAIGQGMDEQFF. The CDR3 DNA sequence: TGTGCCATCGGACAGGGTATGGATGAGCAGTTCTTC.